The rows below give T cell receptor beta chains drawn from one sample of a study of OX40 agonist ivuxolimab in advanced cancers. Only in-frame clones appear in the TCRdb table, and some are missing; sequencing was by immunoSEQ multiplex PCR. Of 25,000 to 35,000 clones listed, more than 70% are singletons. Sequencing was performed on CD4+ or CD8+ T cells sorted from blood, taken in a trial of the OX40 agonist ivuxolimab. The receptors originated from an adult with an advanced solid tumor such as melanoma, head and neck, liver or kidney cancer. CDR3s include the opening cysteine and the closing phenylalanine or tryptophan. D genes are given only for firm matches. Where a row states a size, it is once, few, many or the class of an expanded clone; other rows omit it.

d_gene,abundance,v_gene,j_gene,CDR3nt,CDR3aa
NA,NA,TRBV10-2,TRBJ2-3,TGCGCCAGCATGGCAGATACGCAGTATTTT,CASMADTQYF
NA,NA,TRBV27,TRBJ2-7,TGTGCCAGCAGTTTATCGTCGGGTAACGAGCAGTACTTC,CASSLSSGNEQYF
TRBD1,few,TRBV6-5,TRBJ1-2,TGTGCCAGCAGTTACGGACAGGCCTATGGCTACACCTTC,CASSYGQAYGYTF
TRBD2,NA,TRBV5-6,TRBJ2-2,TGTGCCAGCAGCTTGGGTCGGGAGGGCCGGACCGGGGAGCTGTTTTTT,CASSLGREGRTGELFF
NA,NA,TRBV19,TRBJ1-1,TGTGCCAGTAGTATTAGGGAATCCGCTGAAGCTTTCTTT,CASSIRESAEAFF
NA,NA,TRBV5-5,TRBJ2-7,TGTGCCAGCAGCCTCTTATCCTACGAGCAGTACTTC,CASSLLSYEQYF
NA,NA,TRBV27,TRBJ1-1,TGTGCCAGCAGTACGGATGTGAACACTGAAGCTTTCTTT,CASSTDVNTEAFF
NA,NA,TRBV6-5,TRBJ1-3,TGTGCCAGCAGGCTCACAGGTTTGGGAAACACCATATATTTT,CASRLTGLGNTIYF
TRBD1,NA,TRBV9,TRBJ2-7,TGTGCCAGCAGCGTAGGGGGTGACAGGGGGCGATACGAGCAGTACTTC,CASSVGGDRGRYEQYF
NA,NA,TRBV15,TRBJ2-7,TGTGCCACCAGTCCAGTGAGCTCCTACGAGCAGTACTTC,CATSPVSSYEQYF
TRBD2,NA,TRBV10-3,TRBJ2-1,TGTGCCATCAACCCGGAAGCGGGAATCTACAATGAGCAGTTCTTC,CAINPEAGIYNEQFF
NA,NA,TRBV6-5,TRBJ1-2,TGTGCCAGCAGTGCTACAGGGTCGGACTATGGCTACACCTTC,CASSATGSDYGYTF